This T cell receptor beta chain is from a study of control samples from healthy donors and cancer patients. Method: immunoSEQ multiplex PCR; TCRdb's copy keeps in-frame clones and lacks some. The top ten clones hold almost 6% of a sample with about 77,000 clones, 80% to 95% of them seen once. This CDR3 has 11 amino acids. Germline V gene data show CDR1 as DFQATT and CDR2 as SNEGSKA (reference sequence). Trimming cost V 3 bases and J 5 bases, with 7 bases left between them. This clone was counted once. Sequencing was carried out using blood. The V call is TRBV20-1, the J call TRBJ1-2, with D hard to call. The clonotype comes from a woman in her fifties or sixties in good health. In nucleotides, the CDR3 is TGCAGTGCTAGTTTCAGTTATGGCTACACCTTC. It specifies CSASFSYGYTF.